This record concerns one TCR beta chain sequence. At one boundary the junction diverges from the germline segment, which might be a read error. Original data processing: Amplification of reference gene primers provided the estimated nucleated cell counts. TCRdb keeps only in-frame clones here, not all; method: immunoSEQ multiplex PCR. V and J calls and clone size are copied from that table; D and trimming were computed from the DNA. The table has hundreds of thousands of clones, around 80% seen once. The sample comes from a study of blood T cell repertoires in COVID-19. The overall study: Samples representing acute and convalescent COVID-19 were sourced from the United States, Italy and Spain.

Those enrolled, adults aged about 18 to 95 years, came from about two dozen US areas. Participants were placed into cohorts based on the clinical history they reported. This CDR3 comprises 13 residues. In germline, CDR1 is KGHSH, CDR2 LQKENI. The source is a man aged 30 to 39 with acute COVID-19. Sequencing was performed on PBMCs or T cells enriched from blood (not recorded which). This sequence joins TRBV18 and TRBJ1-5; 8 bases fit TRBD1. The CDR3 is CASSPQPGQGGNF. CDR3 nucleotide sequence: TGTGCCAGCTCACCACAACCCGGACAGGGCGGGAATTTT. The full variable domain, rest sourced from reference TRBV18 and TRBJ1-5, is NAGVMQNPRHLVRRRGQEARLRCSPMKGHSHVYWYRQLPEEGLKFMVYLQKENIIDESGMPKERFSAEFPKEGPSILRIQQVVRGDSAAYFCASSPQPGQGGNFGDGTRLSIL.